Following are 19 T cell receptor beta chains from one sample sequenced in a study of T cell responses to AZD1222 COVID-19 vaccine. The repertoire was sequenced with immunoSEQ multiplex PCR; TCRdb's copy has only in-frame clones and lacks some. Of tens of thousands of clones in the sample, more than 75% were seen once. The sample in question was peripheral blood, obtained on day 0 of AZD1222 vaccination. Source of these receptors: an adult in good health.

The chain has TRBV5-1 and TRBJ1-2, with D uncertain. CDR1 SGHRS and CDR2 YFSETQ come from the germline V gene. The V and J ends lost 4 bases and 0 bases respectively, with 19 bases between them. The CDR3 is 17 amino acids. The CDR3 loop reads CASSPGREAIANYGYTF. CDR3 DNA sequence: TGCGCCAGCAGCCCTGGGAGGGAGGCCATAGCTAACTATGGCTACACCTTC.

The chain links TRBV5-1 to TRBJ1-2; weak D call: TRBD1 (6 bases). The CDR3 contains 16 residues. V dropped 3 bases and J dropped 6 bases, with 21 bases sitting between them. In germline, CDR1 is SGHRS, CDR2 YFSETQ. The CDR3 DNA is TGCGCCAGCAGCTCGGACAGTACCCCCCGAGGGGATGGCTACACCTTC. Its protein product is CASSSDSTPRGDGYTF.

This chain links TRBV27 with TRBJ1-5; no firm D call. The V end lost 8 bases, the J end lost 0 bases, and 11 bases lay between the germline ends. The length of the CDR3 is 14 residues. Germline loops: CDR1 MNHEY, CDR2 SMNVEV (reference sequence). In nucleotides, the CDR3 is TGTGCCAGCCGGACGGTTTATAGCAATCAGCCCCAGCATTTT. Protein: CASRTVYSNQPQHF.

Here the CDR3 DNA reads TGTGCCAGCAGCTTAGCGGGCAGAAGTTATCAGCCCCAGCATTTT. Translated: CASSLAGRSYQPQHF. The rearrangement uses TRBV7-8 and TRBJ1-5, with D hard to call. Germline loops: CDR1 SGHVS, CDR2 FQNEAQ. V was cut by 0 bases and J by 5 bases, with 11 bases left in between. The CDR3 is 15 residues long.

V usage is TRBV19 and J usage is TRBJ2-1; D ambiguous. There are 14 residues in the CDR3. In germline, CDR1 is LNHDA, CDR2 SQIVND (reference sequence). Trimming left V 1 base short and J 3 bases short, with 7 bases between. In DNA form, the CDR3 reads TGTGCCAGTAGTATAGGGCCCAGCTACAATGAGCAGTTCTTC. Translating gives CASSIGPSYNEQFF.

This clone appeared once. This chain joins TRBV19 and TRBJ1-1, with 8 bases fitting TRBD1. The V gene's germline CDR1 is LNHDA and CDR2 SQIVND (reference sequence). The junction had 11 bases not matched to a gene; V was cut back by 5 bases and J by 6 bases. The CDR3 runs 15 residues. The CDR3 spells CASSGRSGGWAEAFF. In DNA form, the CDR3 reads TGTGCCAGTAGTGGACGATCAGGGGGCTGGGCTGAAGCTTTCTTT. The entire variable domain, with the rest obtained from reference TRBV19 and TRBJ1-1, is as follows: DGGITQSPKYLFRKEGQNVTLSCEQNLNHDAMYWYRQDPGQGLRLIYYSQIVNDFQKGDIAEGYSVSREKKESFPLTVTSAQKNPTAFYLCASSGRSGGWAEAFFGQGTRLTVV.

The chain uses TRBV10-1 and TRBJ2-5; D uncertain. This CDR3 spans 13 amino acids. Trimming removed 5 bases at V and 4 bases at J, with 11 bases between. CDR1 and CDR2 (germline): WNHNN, SYGVQD (reference sequence). In DNA, the CDR3 is TGCGCCAGCAGTCGCACTTCCCGAGAGACCCAGTACTTC. Translated: CASSRTSRETQYF.

The chain joins TRBV30 to TRBJ1-4, with D perhaps TRBD1 (5 bases). V lost 3 bases and J 7 bases, leaving 18 bases between the germline ends. The CDR3 runs 15 residues. CDR1 and CDR2 (germline): GTSNPN, SVGIG (reference sequence). CDR3 amino acids: CAWRDVQGSSEKLFF. The CDR3 DNA reads TGTGCCTGGAGGGACGTGCAGGGTAGTAGTGAAAAACTGTTTTTT.

This chain joins TRBV7-9 and TRBJ2-3, with 11 bases fitting TRBD2. Germline V gene data show CDR1 as SEHNR and CDR2 as FQNEAQ (reference sequence). V trimming: 5 bases; J trimming: 1 base; junction bases outside the gene matches: 5. This CDR3 region has 16 residues. Here the CDR3 DNA reads TGTGCCAGCAGCCAGCTAGCGGGGGGAGGCACAGATACGCAGTATTTT. Protein product: CASSQLAGGGTDTQYF.

This clone has only one observation. The CDR3 region has the DNA TGTGCCAGCAGTGAGGGATCAAGGGTTGAAGCTTTCTTT. This codes for CASSEGSRVEAFF. The genes are TRBV6-1 and TRBJ1-1; no definite D call. The CDR3 extends over 13 amino acids. V lost 3 bases and J lost 7, with 12 bases in between. Germline CDR1 reads MNHNS; CDR2 reads SASEGT.

The rearrangement links TRBV7-2 to TRBJ1-2; a possible D gene is TRBD1 (5 bases). Germline CDR1 and CDR2: SGHTA and FQGNSA. The V end was cut by 4 bases, the J end by 5 bases, with 14 bases between. The CDR3 totals 14 residues. In DNA form, the CDR3 reads TGTGCCAGCAGCTCACCCTTGGGGGGATATGGCTACACCTTC. This gives the protein CASSSPLGGYGYTF.

This chain links TRBV6-5 with TRBJ1-2; D is unclear. CDR3 size: 13 residues. V lost 2 bases and J lost 3, with 7 bases in between. The germline V gene encodes CDR1 MNHEY and CDR2 SVGAGI. CDR3 amino acids: CASSYRTHYGYTF. For the CDR3, the DNA is TGTGCCAGCAGTTACCGCACCCACTATGGCTACACCTTC.

The gene calls are TRBV12-3 or TRBV12-4 and TRBJ2-1; a weak D match, TRBD2 (5 bases). This CDR3 contains 12 residues. Trimming left V 3 bases short and J 7 bases short, with 7 bases between. The CDR3 DNA is TGTGCCAGCAGTTTGGGAGTTAATGAGCAGTTCTTC. Its translation: CASSLGVNEQFF.

This chain uses TRBV6-5 with TRBJ2-7; 9 bases map to TRBD1. With 2 bases clipped from V and 5 bases from J, the junction kept 7 bases outside the gene matches. This CDR3 contains 15 residues. The germline gives CDR1 MNHEY, CDR2 SVGAGI. CDR3: CASSYGDRGVNEQYF. The DNA for the CDR3 is TGTGCCAGCAGTTACGGAGACAGGGGGGTCAACGAGCAGTACTTC.

The CDR3 spells CASSPGGPYNEQFF. DNA of the CDR3: TGTGCCAGCTCACCAGGGGGGCCCTACAATGAGCAGTTCTTC. The chain joins TRBV18 to TRBJ2-1; D is tentatively TRBD1 or TRBD2 (6 bases each). This CDR3 contains 14 residues. The germline V and J ends were trimmed by 2 bases and 2 bases, with 7 bases remaining between them. Germline V CDR1 and CDR2: KGHSH, LQKENI.

The J gene is TRBJ2-3, the V gene TRBV6-2 or TRBV6-3; 12 nucleotides agree with TRBD2. The CDR3 is 19 residues long. The V segment lost 0 bases and the J segment 4 bases; nucleotides outside the gene matches: 11. Germline V lookup: CDR1 MNHEY, CDR2 SVGEGT. DNA of the CDR3: TGTGCCAGCAGTTACTCGTCCCCCAGACTAGCGGGGGAATCAGATACGCAGTATTTT. It codes for CASSYSSPRLAGESDTQYF.

This clone appeared a few times. The genes are TRBV27 and TRBJ2-5; D is tentatively TRBD1 or TRBD2 (5 bases each). Trimming shortened V by 5 bases and J by 3 bases, and 16 bases separated the two germline ends. The CDR3 totals 15 residues. CDR1 MNHEY and CDR2 SMNVEV come from the germline V gene (reference sequence). CDR3 DNA sequence: TGTGCCAGCAGTACTTCCGGGACGGGGAAAGAGACCCAGTACTTC. As protein: CASSTSGTGKETQYF.

V is TRBV7-8 and J is TRBJ1-5; TRBD1 matches at 11 bases. Germline CDR1 and CDR2: SGHVS and FQNEAQ. Germline trimming cut 5 bases from V and 0 bases from J; bases unmatched to any gene: 3. The CDR3 sequence is 16 residues long. CDR3 residues: CASSGTGGHSNQPQHF. The CDR3 DNA follows: TGTGCCAGCAGCGGGACAGGGGGGCATAGCAATCAGCCCCAGCATTTT. Variable domain in full (rest from reference TRBV7-8 and TRBJ1-5): GAGVSQSPRYKVAKRGQDVALRCDPISGHVSLFWYQQALGQGPEFLTYFQNEAQLDKSGLPSDRFFAERPEGSVSTLKIQRTQQEDSAVYLCASSGTGGHSNQPQHFGDGTRLSIL.

V is TRBV3-1 (or the pseudogene TRBV3-2) and J is TRBJ1-2, with 9 bases lining up with TRBD1. Germline CDR1 LGHDT, CDR2 YNNKEL (reference sequence). Trimming removed 8 bases from V and 2 bases from J; junction bases left unmatched: 0. The CDR3 totals 12 residues. The CDR3 reads CASGTGNYGYTF. The CDR3 DNA sequence: TGTGCCAGCGGGACAGGGAACTATGGCTACACCTTC.